The present T cell receptor (beta chain) was sequenced within a study of T-cell reconstitution after alpha-beta-depleted transplantation in children. Unique molecular identifiers were incorporated when the TCRbeta library was constructed. TCRdb recomputed calls from the PCR reads with MiXCR, one row per CDR3 protein. The table includes around 500,000 distinct CDR3 sequences, 9.5% to 15% detected once. This CDR3 has 15 amino acids. V lost 0 bases, J lost 4 bases, and 6 bases stayed unmatched. Germline V lookup: CDR1 SGHRS, CDR2 YFSETQ. This clonotype was seen at least ten times. The starting material was PBMCs from the stem cell graft donor, obtained from the stem cell graft. This rearrangement joins TRBV5-1 to TRBJ2-7; 8 nucleotides align to TRBD1. The sequence was obtained from a human donor who donated a stem cell graft to a child with combined immunodeficiency. The CDR3 nucleotides read TGCGCCAGCAGCTTGGCTCCAGGGGGCATATACGAGCAGTACTTC. Its translation is CASSLAPGGIYEQYF.